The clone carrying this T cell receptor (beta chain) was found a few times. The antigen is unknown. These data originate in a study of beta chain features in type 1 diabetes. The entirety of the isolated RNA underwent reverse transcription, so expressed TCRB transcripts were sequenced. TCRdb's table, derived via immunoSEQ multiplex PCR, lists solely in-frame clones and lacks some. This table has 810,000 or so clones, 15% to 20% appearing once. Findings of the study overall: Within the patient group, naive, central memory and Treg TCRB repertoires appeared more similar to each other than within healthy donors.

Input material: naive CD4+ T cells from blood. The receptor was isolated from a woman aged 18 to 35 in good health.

The CDR3 reads CASSEAGGHQPQHF. CDR3 bases: TGTGCCAGCAGTGAAGCGGGGGGTCATCAGCCCCAGCATTTT. The chain employs TRBV6-1 and TRBJ1-5; D is possibly TRBD1 (5 bases). The CDR3 runs to 14 residues. V dropped 0 bases and J dropped 5 bases, with 8 bases sitting between them. Germline CDR1 and CDR2: MNHNS and SASEGT.